Following are 27 T cell receptor beta chains from one sample sequenced in a study of blood T cell repertoires in COVID-19. Method: immunoSEQ multiplex PCR; TCRdb's copy keeps in-frame clones and lacks some. The sample records some 180,000 clones, more than 80% being singletons. The source material was peripheral blood. These receptors originate from a human donor in a cohort sampled during active COVID-19.

The chain joins TRBV18 to TRBJ1-1; 7 nucleotides align to TRBD1. Trimming took 4 bases from V and 1 from J; bases not matched to a gene: 0. The CDR3 has 13 residues. CDR1 and CDR2 (germline): KGHSH, LQKENI. CDR3: CASSRDRNTEAFF. DNA for the CDR3: TGTGCCAGCTCACGGGACAGGAACACTGAAGCTTTCTTT.

This clone was seen a single time. The V call is TRBV5-6, the J call TRBJ1-6, with 11 bases lining up with TRBD1. The germline CDR1 and CDR2 sequences are SGHDT and YYEEEE. With V trimmed by 0 bases and J by 9 bases, 2 bases remained unmatched. The CDR3 is 15 amino acids. CDR3 protein: CASSLGGQGGSPLHF. As DNA, the CDR3 is TGTGCCAGCAGCTTGGGGGGACAGGGGGGTTCACCCCTCCACTTT.

This chain links TRBV25-1 with TRBJ1-2, with D possibly TRBD1 on 6 matching bases. CDR1 and CDR2 from the germline V gene are MGHDK and SYGVNS. The CDR3 spans 13 residues. Trimming left V 5 bases short and J 3 bases short, with 10 bases between. CDR3 amino acids: CASSRDNYYGYTF. Written as DNA, the CDR3 is TGTGCCAGCAGTCGGGACAACTACTATGGCTACACCTTC.

The chain recombines TRBV5-8 with TRBJ2-5, with 9 bases identical to TRBD1. Trimming cost V 0 bases and J 4 bases; bases outside gene matches: 4. The CDR3 runs 15 residues. From germline, CDR1 is SGHTS and CDR2 YDEGEE. The CDR3 region is CASSLGGQGGETQYF. CDR3 bases: TGTGCCAGCAGCTTGGGGGGACAGGGTGGAGAGACCCAGTACTTC.

This rearrangement joins TRBV5-4 to TRBJ2-3; D is possibly TRBD2 (5 bases). V shed 7 bases and J shed 1 base, with 16 bases lying between them. From germline, CDR1 is SGHNT and CDR2 YYREEE (reference sequence). The CDR3 loop spans 15 amino acids. The CDR3 DNA is TGTGCCAGCTCCCCGGGTTCGAGGGGCACAGATACGCAGTATTTT. Its translation: CASSPGSRGTDTQYF.

This clone was detected only a few times. This sequence joins TRBV10-1 and TRBJ1-2, with TRBD1 identical over 8 bases. With 6 bases clipped from V and 5 bases from J, the junction kept 5 bases outside the gene matches. The CDR3 loop spans 13 amino acids. In germline, CDR1 is WNHNN, CDR2 SYGVQD (reference sequence). The CDR3 DNA sequence: TGCGCCAGCAGCCCGGACAGGGAGTATGGCTACACCTTC. Translated: CASSPDREYGYTF.

The V call is TRBV19, the J call TRBJ2-3; a possible D gene is TRBD2 (6 bases). Germline V gene data show CDR1 as LNHDA and CDR2 as SQIVND (reference sequence). The CDR3 consists of 16 residues. Between the trimmed V and J ends, which lost 3 bases and 4 bases, there was a span of 17 bases. The chain's CDR3 is CASSIRPGLEADTQYF. CDR3 sequence (DNA): TGTGCCAGTAGTATTCGCCCGGGACTTGAGGCAGATACGCAGTATTTT.

This rearrangement joins TRBV18 to TRBJ2-1; 8 bases align to TRBD1. Germline V lookup: CDR1 KGHSH, CDR2 LQKENI. V shed 6 bases, J shed 4 bases, and the junction held 11 bases outside the gene matches. The CDR3 runs to 16 residues. The CDR3: CASSTLDRGGYNEQFF. Here the CDR3 DNA reads TGTGCCAGCTCCACCCTTGACAGGGGTGGGTACAATGAGCAGTTCTTC.

The rearrangement uses TRBV12-3 or TRBV12-4 and TRBJ2-1; 7 bases agree with TRBD1. This CDR3 contains 13 residues. J lost 7 bases, V lost 5 bases, and 5 bases had no gene match. This CDR3 is CASSDLQGNEQFF. CDR3 coding DNA: TGTGCCAGCAGTGACCTACAGGGGAATGAGCAGTTCTTC.

This clone was recorded once. The chain is built from TRBV23-1 and TRBJ1-4, with 7 bases aligning to TRBD1. TRBV23-1 is an ORF; its function is uncertain. V was clipped by 7 bases and J by 6 bases; unmatched bases: 8. The CDR3 sequence is 14 residues long. CDR3 in DNA: TGCGCCAGCACCAGGGACAGTCCGGATGAAAAACTGTTTTTT. This gives the protein CASTRDSPDEKLFF.

This chain joins TRBV10-3 and TRBJ2-7; D remains ambiguous. Germline values: CDR1 ENHRY, CDR2 SYGVKD. The CDR3 spans 12 residues. Deletions cut 3 bases from V and 6 bases from J, with 9 bases between. The CDR3 nucleotides are TGTGCCATCAGTGACAGGTCATCCGAGCAGTACTTC. Translation: CAISDRSSEQYF.

CDR3 protein: CASTRQGVIYNSPLHF. In DNA form, the CDR3 reads TGTGCCAGCACCAGACAGGGGGTAATCTATAATTCACCCCTCCACTTT. This chain connects TRBV2 to TRBJ1-6, with 9 bases aligning to TRBD1. Germline CDR1 and CDR2: SNHLY and FYNNEI. After removal of 7 bases from V and 3 bases from J, the junction contained 7 bases not matched to a gene. The CDR3 contains 16 residues.

The chain employs TRBV21-1 and TRBJ1-2; the D call TRBD1 from the table was never checked on the DNA. TRBV21-1 is a recognized pseudogene. The CDR3 length is 14 residues. The CDR3 DNA sequence: TGTGCCAGCAGGCTAAGTGACAGGGAGGAAGGCTACACCTTC. Amino acid sequence: CASRLSDREEGYTF.

V usage is TRBV9 and J usage is TRBJ2-2; D ambiguous. The CDR3 runs 15 residues. The germline CDR1 and CDR2 sequences are SGDLS and YYNGEE. V shed 0 bases and J shed 6 bases, with 12 bases lying between them. The CDR3 loop is CASSVALIPSGELFF. The CDR3 nucleotides are TGTGCCAGCAGCGTAGCTCTTATCCCGTCCGGGGAGCTGTTTTTT.

This clone has only one observation. This sequence joins TRBV11-2 and TRBJ2-7; the D gene is possibly TRBD1 (6 bases). V lost 1 base and J 2 bases, leaving 15 bases between the germline ends. This CDR3 comprises 16 residues. Germline V CDR1 and CDR2: SGHAT, FQNNGV. For the CDR3, the DNA is TGTGCCAGCAGCTTAGGGAGTGGGACAAGAACCTACGAGCAGTACTTC. Residues: CASSLGSGTRTYEQYF.

The table lists this clone with a count of one. This sequence joins TRBV15 and TRBJ2-7, with D maybe TRBD2 (5 bases). Germline CDR1 and CDR2: LNHNV and YYDKDF (reference sequence). Trimming cost V 3 bases and J 3 bases, with 6 bases left between them. This CDR3 region has 12 residues. In nucleotides, the CDR3 is TGTGCCACCAGCAGTGACTACTACGAGCAGTACTTC. It yields the protein CATSSDYYEQYF.

Of note for this clone: At one end the junction does not follow the germline gene, possibly because of a read error. CDR3 in amino acids: CASREDGRDRAGEKLFF. The CDR3, as DNA: TGTGCCAGCAGGGAAGATGGTAGGGACAGGGCGGGAGAAAAACTGTTTTTT. V usage is TRBV2 and J usage is TRBJ1-4, with 9 nucleotides matching TRBD1. This CDR3 has 17 residues. Germline CDR1 is SNHLY and CDR2 is FYNNEI.

The chain carries TRBV6-5 and TRBJ1-2; D unclear. Trimming took 5 bases from V and 2 from J, leaving 9 bases between them. Per the germline V gene, CDR1 is MNHEY and CDR2 is SVGAGI. The CDR3 loop spans 13 amino acids. CDR3 in DNA: TGTGCCAGCAGTCTTACTCCCAACTATGGCTACACCTTC. It encodes CASSLTPNYGYTF.

This chain connects TRBV5-1 to TRBJ2-7, with 8 bases matching TRBD1. V lost 0 bases and J lost 3; bases outside the gene matches: 14. The CDR3 runs 18 residues. The germline V gene has CDR1 SGHRS and CDR2 YFSETQ. As DNA, the CDR3 is TGCGCCAGCAGCTTGGCGACAGGGGATCACGGGCGTGACTACGAGCAGTACTTC. Translation: CASSLATGDHGRDYEQYF.

The genes are TRBV4-2 and TRBJ1-3, with D perhaps TRBD1 (5 bases). Germline CDR1 and CDR2: LGHNA and YNFKEQ. The CDR3 is 16 amino acids. The germline V and J ends were trimmed by 5 bases and 4 bases, with 18 bases remaining between them. CDR3 DNA sequence: TGTGCCAGCAGCGGGCGGGGGACCGAGTACGGAAACACCATATATTTT. This sequence encodes CASSGRGTEYGNTIYF.

The rearrangement links TRBV27 to TRBJ1-1; 8 nucleotides line up with TRBD1. The CDR3 extends over 16 amino acids. Germline V CDR1 and CDR2: MNHEY, SMNVEV (reference sequence). The V gene end was trimmed by 3 bases and the J gene end by 3 bases; junction bases not matched to a gene: 9. CDR3 sequence (DNA): TGTGCCAGCAGTTTCCTGGGTCAGGGGGCGGACACTGAAGCTTTCTTT. It specifies CASSFLGQGADTEAFF.

The J gene is TRBJ2-1, the V gene TRBV9; weak D call: TRBD2 (6 bases). The V end was cut by 4 bases, the J end by 5 bases, with 25 bases between. This CDR3 spans 18 amino acids. Per germline, CDR1 SGDLS and CDR2 YYNGEE. The CDR3 reads CASSPGGGGRPPDNEQFF. CDR3 nucleotides: TGTGCCAGCAGCCCCGGGGGTGGGGGGAGGCCCCCCGACAATGAGCAGTTCTTC.

This rearrangement joins TRBV12-2 to TRBJ1-6; the table assigns TRBD1, which was not confirmed against the DNA. TRBV12-2 is termed a pseudogene. The CDR3 covers 15 residues. The CDR3 sequence: CASRGPDRVNSPLHF. The CDR3 DNA sequence: TGTGCAAGTCGCGGGCCGGACAGGGTTAATTCACCCCTCCACTTT.

The V gene is TRBV19, the J gene TRBJ2-3, with 11 bases fitting TRBD2. The germline V gene has CDR1 LNHDA and CDR2 SQIVND (reference sequence). This CDR3 contains 16 residues. The V segment lost 4 bases and the J segment 1 base; nucleotides outside the gene matches: 4. CDR3 bases: TGTGCCAGTAGTAGCCTGACTAGCGGGGGCACAGATACGCAGTATTTT. This sequence encodes CASSSLTSGGTDTQYF.

The chain employs TRBV7-9 and TRBJ2-7, with D unresolved. The V gene lost 1 base and the J gene lost 0 bases, with 10 bases spanning the gap. This CDR3 region has 15 residues. Germline lookup yields CDR1 SEHNR and CDR2 FQNEAQ (reference sequence). The CDR3 nucleotides are TGTGCCAGCAGCTTAGGGGCAGATAACTCCTACGAGCAGTACTTC. Amino acids: CASSLGADNSYEQYF.

This rearrangement joins TRBV4-1 to TRBJ2-7; no clear D gene. The CDR3 extends over 13 amino acids. Trimming cost V 2 bases and J 1 base, with 6 bases left between them. Germline assignment: CDR1 MGHRA and CDR2 YSYEKL. Written as DNA, the CDR3 is TGCGCCAGCAGCCAAACAGAATCCTACGAGCAGTACTTC. It yields the protein CASSQTESYEQYF.

J is TRBJ2-5 and V is TRBV9; weak D call: TRBD2 (6 bases). V was trimmed by 0 bases and J by 5 bases, leaving 17 bases between them. The CDR3 is 16 amino acids. CDR1 is SGDLS, CDR2 YYNGEE, per germline. This CDR3 reads CASSVGGVPRWETQYF. Written as DNA, the CDR3 is TGTGCCAGCAGCGTAGGGGGGGTACCGCGGTGGGAGACCCAGTACTTC.